This TCR beta chain appears in the sequencing data of a study of response to subunit inactivated influenza vaccine. TCRdb reprocessed the RT-PCR reads with MiXCR, giving one entry per CDR3 protein. The sample lists 200,000 to 300,000 distinct CDR3 sequences; 12% were seen once. In its sample, this clonotype was seen a few times. Its specificity is unknown. Study-wide points: Each seasonal influenza vaccination recruits few new T cells, the authors suggested.

The CDR3 loop spans 14 amino acids. CDR1 is SNHLY and CDR2 is FYNNEI in the germline V gene. The V segment lost 4 bases and the J segment 6 bases; nucleotides outside the gene matches: 9. The V gene is TRBV2, the J gene TRBJ2-7, with 7 bases that match TRBD1. This clonotype was sampled from a man aged 50 to 60 who received an inactivated influenza vaccine. The sequencing here drew on non-naive T cells sorted from PBMCs, taken around 15 days before vaccination. The CDR3 spells CASSADRVGAEQYF. The CDR3 DNA reads as TGTGCCAGCAGTGCCGACAGGGTAGGAGCCGAGCAGTACTTC.